These 13 T cell receptor beta chains share one sample of origin, sequenced in a study of T cells in Graves' hyperthyroidism and ophthalmopathy. The TCR beta CDR3 regions underwent amplification using RNA transcripts as the source. A set of HTBI primers served as the primers for a first-round RT-PCR of the TCR CDR3. TCRdb re-derived calls from the multiplex PCR reads in MiXCR, one entry per CDR3 protein. The sample yields about 250,000 distinct CDR3 sequences, roughly 15% seen once. Sequenced sample: blood. All receptors come from a woman in her fifties or sixties with Graves' hyperthyroidism that later progressed to Graves' ophthalmopathy.

This clonotype appeared many times. V gene TRBV3-1 combines with J gene TRBJ1-1; a possible D gene is TRBD1 (5 bases). Trimming stripped 0 bases from V and 4 bases from J, with 12 bases between. The germline gives CDR1 LGHDT, CDR2 YNNKEL (reference sequence). This CDR3 spans 15 amino acids. CDR3 in amino acids: CASSQDPAGGTEAFF. CDR3 nucleotide sequence: TGTGCCAGCAGCCAAGATCCGGCCGGGGGCACTGAAGCTTTCTTT.

In the case of this clonotype: A much larger clone differs from this one at a single base, so this may be a read error. The chain is built from TRBV20-1 and TRBJ2-3; D may match TRBD1 or TRBD2 (5 bases each). The CDR3 is 23 amino acids. Trimming removed 1 base at V and 4 bases at J, with 39 bases between. CDR1 DFQATT and CDR2 SNEGSKA come from the germline V gene (reference sequence). The CDR3 loop is CSARALGLGLGRDLPFRADTQYF. The CDR3 coding sequence is TGCAGTGCTAGAGCTCTCGGGCTGGGGTTAGGCAGGGACCTTCCATTTCGCGCAGATACGCAGTATTTT.

In this sample, this clonotype turned up many times. The rearrangement joins TRBV27 to TRBJ2-7; weak D call: TRBD1 (5 bases). The CDR3 runs 15 residues. V shed 2 bases and J shed 3 bases, with 14 bases lying between them. Per germline, CDR1 MNHEY and CDR2 SMNVEV (reference sequence). In DNA, the CDR3 is TGTGCCAGCAGTTTAAGAGGCCGCCAGGGCTACGAGCAGTACTTC. It is translated as CASSLRGRQGYEQYF.

As to this clonotype: At one boundary the junction diverges from the germline segment, which might be a read error. The chain is built from TRBV6-1 and TRBJ1-1, with D possibly matching TRBD1 (6 bases). The CDR3 is made up of 14 amino acids. CDR1 and CDR2 from the germline V gene are MNHNS and SASEGT. CDR3 in DNA: TGTGCCAGCCTTCCCCATGGCAGGGGCACTGAAGCTTCCTTT. It codes for CASLPHGRGTEASF.

The table lists this clonotype with many counts. The J gene is TRBJ1-3, the V gene TRBV20-1, with D perhaps matching TRBD1 (5 bases). The CDR3 is 13 residues long. The V and J ends lost 5 bases and 6 bases respectively, with 14 bases between them. Germline V gives CDR1 DFQATT, CDR2 SNEGSKA (reference sequence). CDR3 region: CSAWRPGINTIYF. The CDR3 bases are TGCAGTGCTTGGCGGCCAGGGATAAACACCATATATTTT.

This clonotype was seen many times. The CDR3 here is CASSSHDRPYGYTF. In nucleotides, the CDR3 is TGTGCCAGCAGTTCTCACGACAGACCCTATGGCTACACCTTC. The chain is built from TRBV28 and TRBJ1-2; D perhaps matches TRBD1 (5 bases). V was trimmed by 4 bases and J by 4 bases, leaving 13 bases between them. The CDR3 spans 14 residues. Per the germline V gene, CDR1 is MDHEN and CDR2 is SYDVKM.

Many counts were recorded for this clonotype. The V call is TRBV28, the J call TRBJ2-7; 8 nucleotides agree with TRBD1. With V trimmed by 2 bases and J by 2 bases, 29 bases remained unmatched. CDR1 is MDHEN, CDR2 SYDVKM, per germline. This CDR3 spans 23 amino acids. The CDR3 region has the DNA TGTGCCAGCAGTTTAAGGAACTTCCAGGGGGCTAGACTGGGTTCGGGAACCGCCTACGAGCAGTACTTC. It specifies CASSLRNFQGARLGSGTAYEQYF.

Ten or more counts support this clonotype. V is TRBV29-1 and J is TRBJ1-4; a weak D match, TRBD1 (6 bases). The CDR3 contains 13 residues. V was clipped by 7 bases and J by 6 bases, with 15 bases between them. In germline, CDR1 is SQVTM, CDR2 ANQGSEA. The CDR3 DNA is TGCAGCGCTAAGACAGGCGGGCATGAAAAACTGTTTTTT. Protein sequence: CSAKTGGHEKLFF.

This rearrangement joins TRBV7-3 to TRBJ2-4, with 10 bases identical to TRBD2. Germline-derived CDR1 and CDR2 are SGHTA and FQGTGA. V shed 4 bases, J shed 3 bases, and the junction held 3 bases outside the gene matches. The CDR3 contains 15 residues. The CDR3: CASSSRLAGKNIQYF. The CDR3 DNA sequence: TGTGCCAGCAGCTCTCGACTAGCGGGCAAAAACATTCAGTACTTC. The complete variable domain, with remaining parts taken from reference TRBV7-3 and TRBJ2-4, reads GAGVSQTPSNKVTEKGKYVELRCDPISGHTALYWYRQSLGQGPEFLIYFQGTGAADDSGLPNDRFFAVRPEGSVSTLKIQRTERGDSAVYLCASSSRLAGKNIQYFGAGTRLSVL.

This clonotype was detected many times. The chain combines TRBV28 with TRBJ2-5, with D perhaps matching TRBD2 (5 bases). The CDR3 is made up of 15 amino acids. Between the trimmed V and J ends, which lost 6 bases and 5 bases, there was a span of 19 bases. Germline CDR1 MDHEN, CDR2 SYDVKM. Here the CDR3 reads CASRSPLVRGETQYF. CDR3 in DNA: TGTGCCAGCAGATCCCCTTTGGTCCGGGGTGAGACCCAGTACTTC. Filled out from reference TRBV28 and TRBJ2-5, the complete variable domain reads DVKVTQSSRYLVKRTGEKVFLECVQDMDHENMFWYRQDPGLGLRLIYFSYDVKMKEKGDIPEGYSVSREKKERFSLILESASTNQTSMYLCASRSPLVRGETQYFGPGTRLLVL.

This clonotype was counted only a few times. V and J are TRBV20-1 and TRBJ1-5; TRBD1 is a possible D gene (5 bases). This CDR3 is built from 14 residues. V was pared by 6 bases and J by 0 bases, with 12 bases between. Germline V gene lookup returns CDR1 DFQATT and CDR2 SNEGSKA (reference sequence). CDR3 in DNA: TGCAGTGCGAGAAGGGGAAATAGCAATCAGCCCCAGCATTTT. Amino acid sequence: CSARRGNSNQPQHF.

At least ten counts were recorded for this clonotype. The genes are TRBV7-9 and TRBJ1-6, with a possible D match to TRBD1 (5 bases). The CDR3 contains 13 residues. Germline V gene lookup returns CDR1 SEHNR and CDR2 FQNEAQ (reference sequence). Trimming cost V 5 bases and J 6 bases, with 8 bases left between them. The CDR3 sequence is CASSQRGNSPLHF. The CDR3 DNA reads as TGTGCCAGCAGCCAAAGGGGTAATTCACCCCTCCACTTT.

This clonotype has at least ten counts. The rearrangement uses TRBV5-1 and TRBJ2-2; the D call may be TRBD1 or TRBD2 (5 bases each). V shed 4 bases and J shed 5 bases, with 12 bases lying between them. The CDR3 covers 14 residues. Germline V CDR1 and CDR2: SGHRS, YFSETQ. CDR3 DNA sequence: TGCGCCAGCAGCAAGGATTGGGGGACCGGGGAGCTGTTTTTT. This encodes CASSKDWGTGELFF.